Listed below are T cell receptor beta chains from one sample, sequenced in a study of blood T cells in healthy people across ages. TCRdb passed the 5' RACE reads through MiXCR, listing each CDR3 protein once. The sample yields some 1.1 million distinct CDR3 sequences, roughly two fifths seen once. Material: blood. Receptor source: a man in his late teens or twenties in good health. Each CDR3 is given with its conserved first and last residue. Fields, in order: clone size, D gene, J gene, V gene, CDR3 protein, CDR3 DNA. A D gene is named only where the DNA matches it firmly. Rows give clone size only sometimes, using once, few, many, or a class for an expanded clone.

>NA|NA|TRBJ1-1|TRBV20-1
CSARDILGAEAFF
TGCAGTGCTAGAGATATTTTGGGCGCTGAAGCTTTCTTT
>many|NA|TRBJ2-3|TRBV28
CASSPGQSFADTQYF
TGTGCCAGCAGCCCTGGACAGAGTTTCGCAGATACGCAGTATTTT
>NA|NA|TRBJ2-1|TRBV18
CASSPSGAGENEQFF
TGTGCCAGCTCACCATCCGGGGCAGGGGAGAATGAGCAGTTCTTC
>NA|TRBD1|TRBJ1-5|TRBV12-3/TRBV12-4
CASSGQGENQPQHF
TGTGCCAGCAGTGGACAGGGTGAAAATCAGCCCCAGCATTTT
>few|NA|TRBJ1-1|TRBV20-1
CSALRGANTEAFF
TGCAGTGCCCTCAGGGGAGCGAACACTGAAGCTTTCTTT
>NA|NA|TRBJ2-3|TRBV20-1
CSAGPSYVGVQYF
TGCAGTGCCGGTCCCTCATATGTGGGGGTGCAGTATTTT
>NA|NA|TRBJ2-1|TRBV21-1
CASSRDREWSEQFF
TGTGCCAGCAGCCGAGACAGGGAGTGGAGTGAGCAGTTCTTC
>NA|NA|TRBJ2-3|TRBV12-5
CASGPSGSDTQYF
TGTGCTAGTGGCCCCTCAGGGTCAGATACGCAGTATTTT
>NA|NA|TRBJ1-2|TRBV18
CASSPSGDKDYGYTF
TGTGCCAGCTCACCCTCGGGGGACAAGGACTATGGCTACACCTTC
>NA|NA|TRBJ1-2|TRBV20-1
CSATPNNGFYGYTF
TGCAGTGCTACCCCTAACAACGGGTTCTATGGTTACACCTTC
>NA|NA|TRBJ2-4|TRBV21-1
CASSSFGTGAIQYF
NA
>NA|NA|TRBJ2-1|TRBV7-3
CASSLTPGFVETQFF
TGTGCCAGCAGCTTAACCCCAGGGTTTGTAGAGACCCAGTTCTTC
>few|NA|TRBJ2-1|TRBV6-5
CASSHSDYNEQFF
TGTGCCAGCAGCCACTCAGATTACAATGAGCAGTTCTTC
>few|TRBD1|TRBJ1-1|TRBV7-2
CASSRDRTIKTEAFF
TGTGCCAGCAGTCGGGACAGGACTATTAAGACTGAAGCTTTCTTT
>many|TRBD1|TRBJ2-1|TRBV12-3/TRBV12-4
CASSFQDRGVYNEQFF
TGTGCCAGCAGTTTTCAGGACAGGGGGGTCTACAATGAGCAGTTCTTC
>few|NA|TRBJ2-1|TRBV4-3
CASSQVSGTYNNEQFF
TGCGCCAGCAGCCAAGTTTCAGGGACATATAACAATGAGCAGTTCTTC
>NA|TRBD1|TRBJ2-1|TRBV20-1
CSARQGVSYNEQFF
TGCAGTGCTCGACAGGGAGTTTCCTACAATGAGCAGTTCTTC
>NA|NA|TRBJ1-2|TRBV5-6
CASSPRRGLITPKSAYTF
TGTGCCAGCAGCCCGCGACGGGGACTAATTACCCCTAAGTCGGCCTACACCTTC
>few|TRBD1|TRBJ2-7|TRBV6-2/TRBV6-3
CASSYSQGDPYEQYF
TGTGCCAGCAGTTACTCACAGGGGGACCCCTACGAGCAGTACTTC
>few|NA|TRBJ2-1|TRBV4-3
CASSDRDSSYNEQFF
TGCGCCAGCAGCGACCGGGACTCTTCCTACAATGAGCAGTTCTTC
>few|TRBD2|TRBJ2-3|TRBV5-1
CASSPRPWGGIDTQYF
TGCGCCAGCAGCCCTCGTCCGTGGGGGGGGATAGATACGCAGTATTTT
>few|TRBD1|TRBJ2-1|TRBV4-3
CASSQDGGTANYNEQFF
TGCGCCAGCAGCCAAGATGGTGGGACAGCCAACTACAATGAGCAGTTCTTC
>few|NA|TRBJ1-1|TRBV4-3
CASSPRGIGWDTEAFF
TGCGCCAGCAGCCCACGGGGCATCGGGTGGGACACTGAAGCTTTCTTT
>many|NA|TRBJ1-1|TRBV28
CASSLEEGGGMNTEAFF
TGTGCCAGCAGTTTGGAGGAGGGTGGAGGGATGAACACTGAAGCTTTCTTT
>NA|NA|TRBJ1-2|TRBV20-1
CSEQGGVNNNYGYTF
TGCAGTGAACAGGGAGGGGTCAATAATAACTATGGCTACACCTTC
>few|NA|TRBJ2-1|TRBV29-1
CSVKSYNEQFF
TGCAGCGTTAAGAGTTACAATGAGCAGTTCTTC
>NA|NA|TRBJ1-1|TRBV7-2
CASSSVTGLTEAFF
TGTGCCAGCAGCTCCGTGACGGGTCTTACTGAAGCTTTCTTT
>NA|NA|TRBJ2-3|TRBV20-1
CSALSGGRGDTQYF
TGCAGTGCTCTCAGTGGGGGCAGAGGGGATACGCAGTATTTT
>NA|NA|TRBJ2-3|TRBV6-6
CASSYSPETSTDTQYF
TGTGCCAGCAGTTACTCTCCGGAAACTAGCACAGATACGCAGTATTTT
>few|NA|TRBJ1-2|TRBV9
CASSVTGGTNYGYTF
TGTGCCAGCAGCGTAACAGGCGGAACTAACTATGGCTACACCTTC
>NA|NA|TRBJ1-1|TRBV6-1
CASSEVQGQISFF
TGTGCCAGCAGTGAAGTACAGGGCCAGATATCTTTCTTT
>many|NA|TRBJ2-1|TRBV29-1
CSANGAYNEQFF
TGCAGCGCCAACGGAGCCTACAATGAGCAGTTCTTC
>NA|NA|TRBJ1-5|TRBV4-1
CASSQVPGGDGSNQPQHF
TGCGCCAGCAGCCAAGTTCCCGGGGGAGACGGGAGCAATCAGCCCCAGCATTTT
>few|NA|TRBJ1-4|TRBV4-3
CASSQDLQGGPTNEKLFF
TGCGCCAGCAGCCAAGATCTCCAGGGCGGTCCAACTAATGAAAAACTGTTTTTT
>NA|NA|TRBJ2-2|TRBV28
CASSLRGGPRELFF
TGTGCCAGCAGTTTGAGGGGGGGCCCCCGGGAGCTGTTTTTT
>NA|TRBD2|TRBJ2-3|TRBV7-2
CASSLKLAGGYTDTQYF
TGTGCCAGCAGCTTAAAACTAGCGGGGGGCTACACAGATACGCAGTATTTT
>few|TRBD2|TRBJ2-1|TRBV28
CASMSGGISSYNEQFF
TGTGCCAGCATGTCCGGGGGGATAAGCTCCTACAATGAGCAGTTCTTC
>NA|NA|TRBJ1-2|TRBV6-1
CASSEGSGSGYTF
TGTGCCAGCAGTGAAGGTTCGGGTAGTGGCTACACCTTC
>few|NA|TRBJ1-2|TRBV27
CATYTGGKGGYTF
TGTGCCACCTACACGGGGGGAAAAGGTGGCTACACCTTC
>NA|NA|TRBJ2-5|TRBV10-3
CAISEGSQETQYF
TGTGCCATCAGTGAGGGTAGCCAAGAGACCCAGTACTTC
>NA|NA|TRBJ1-1|TRBV25-1
CASSERQVAEAFF
TGTGCCAGCAGTGAGCGACAGGTGGCTGAAGCTTTCTTT
>many|NA|TRBJ2-1|TRBV4-1
CASSQDKYGEQFF
TGCGCCAGCAGCCAAGATAAGTACGGTGAGCAGTTCTTC
>NA|TRBD1|TRBJ2-6|TRBV12-3/TRBV12-4
CASSPLEGASSGANVLTF
TGTGCCAGCAGTCCTTTAGAGGGGGCGAGCTCTGGGGCCAACGTCCTGACTTTC
>NA|NA|TRBJ1-2|TRBV9
CASSSKPGGGGYTF
TGTGCCAGCAGCTCAAAGCCTGGGGGCGGGGGCTACACCTTC
>few|TRBD2|TRBJ2-2|TRBV20-1
CSARTSGSGELFF
TGCAGTGCTAGAACTAGCGGGTCCGGGGAGCTGTTTTTT
>NA|TRBD1|TRBJ1-1|TRBV7-2
CASSFTGVGNTEAFF
TGTGCCAGCAGCTTTACAGGGGTAGGGAACACTGAAGCTTTCTTT
>NA|TRBD1|TRBJ1-5|TRBV6-2/TRBV6-3
CASSTRRGSQPQHF
TGTGCCAGCAGTACCCGCAGGGGGAGTCAGCCCCAGCATTTT
>few|TRBD1|TRBJ2-3|TRBV25-1
CASSEGGTGGYTQYF
TGTGCCAGCAGTGAGGGGGGGACAGGGGGCTATACGCAGTATTTT
>NA|NA|TRBJ1-3|TRBV7-6
CASSNGQTSGNTIYF
TGTGCCAGCAGCAACGGACAAACCTCTGGAAACACCATATATTTT
>NA|TRBD1|TRBJ2-5|TRBV20-1
CSAYDRAVSQETQYF
TGCAGTGCCTATGACAGGGCTGTCTCTCAAGAGACCCAGTACTTC
>few|NA|TRBJ1-2|TRBV12-3/TRBV12-4
CASSLQGLGGYTF
TGTGCCAGCAGTCTCCAGGGATTAGGTGGCTACACCTTC
>NA|TRBD1|TRBJ1-4|TRBV9
CASSVGGGGNEKLFF
TGTGCCAGCAGCGTAGGTGGAGGGGGCAATGAAAAACTGTTTTTT
>NA|TRBD1|TRBJ1-4|TRBV6-5
CASKQDRVTNEKLFF
TGTGCCAGTAAACAGGACAGGGTAACTAATGAAAAACTGTTTTTT
>few|TRBD2|TRBJ2-5|TRBV5-5
CASSPWTSQETQYF
TGTGCCAGCAGCCCCTGGACTAGTCAAGAGACCCAGTACTTC
>few|NA|TRBJ2-1|TRBV20-1
CSAPGPPASYNEQFF
TGCAGTGCTCCGGGGCCCCCAGCCTCCTACAATGAGCAGTTCTTC
>few|NA|TRBJ2-1|TRBV2
CSGSAYNEQFF
TGTTCAGGGTCGGCCTACAATGAGCAGTTCTTC
>NA|NA|TRBJ2-1|TRBV12-3/TRBV12-4
CASSPHSGGYNEQFF
TGTGCCAGCAGCCCTCATTCAGGGGGGTACAATGAGCAGTTCTTC
>few|NA|TRBJ2-5|TRBV28
CASVEQGWRETQYF
TGTGCCAGCGTAGAACAGGGTTGGCGAGAGACCCAGTACTTC